The 13 T cell receptor beta chains reported below all come from one sample, sequenced in a study of graft-versus-host responses after intestinal transplantation. The antigens of these receptors remain unknown. The data were produced by immunoSEQ multiplex PCR, yet TCRdb's version contains in-frame clones alone and is incomplete. The sample consists of approximately 63,000 clones, almost 95% of them appearing once. The input for sequencing was unstimulated CD4+ T cells sorted from spleen or lymph node cells, taken before transplant. The receptors stem from a human donor who was the organ donor for an intestinal transplant.

This clone was found once. The chain links TRBV12-5 to TRBJ2-7, with a possible D match to TRBD2 (5 bases). V gave up 2 bases and J gave up 0 bases, with 14 bases separating them. The CDR3 length is 16 residues. Germline values: CDR1 LGHNT, CDR2 FRNRAP. The CDR3 sequence: CASGLIGTGSSYEQYF. Written as DNA, the CDR3 is TGTGCTAGTGGTTTGATCGGAACGGGGAGCTCCTACGAGCAGTACTTC.

The V gene is TRBV9, the J gene TRBJ2-6; D is possibly TRBD1 or TRBD2 (5 bases each). In germline, CDR1 is SGDLS, CDR2 YYNGEE. The CDR3 has 17 amino acids. Trimming pared 4 bases from V and 0 bases from J, leaving 14 bases between. The CDR3 sequence is CASSPSSGLSGANVLTF. The DNA for the CDR3 is TGTGCCAGCAGCCCGTCTTCGGGGCTCTCTGGGGCCAACGTCCTGACTTTC.

The chain links TRBV25-1 to TRBJ2-4; D might be TRBD1 (6 bases). Germline V gives CDR1 MGHDK, CDR2 SYGVNS. V was pared by 4 bases and J by 5 bases, with 9 bases between. The CDR3 runs 13 residues. CDR3 in amino acids: CASSVTGQNIQYF. CDR3 sequence (DNA): TGTGCCAGCAGTGTGACAGGTCAAAACATTCAGTACTTC.

The chain carries TRBV4-2 and TRBJ1-3, with D uncertain. Germline values: CDR1 LGHNA, CDR2 YNFKEQ. The CDR3 extends over 13 amino acids. Trimming cost V 3 bases and J 5 bases, with 8 bases left between them. The CDR3 spells CASSHPTRNTIYF. CDR3 coding DNA: TGTGCCAGCAGCCACCCCACAAGAAACACCATATATTTT.

The chain couples TRBV9 to TRBJ1-2, with 9 bases identical to TRBD1. Trimming at V came to 3 bases and at J to 4 bases, leaving 10 bases not matched to a gene. Germline CDR1 reads SGDLS; CDR2 reads YYNGEE. This CDR3 is built from 16 residues. This chain's CDR3 is CASSEGLTGGSYGYTF. CDR3 coding DNA: TGTGCCAGCAGCGAGGGTTTGACAGGGGGGTCCTATGGCTACACCTTC.

The CDR3 loop reads CASSISPSQVYEQYF. In DNA form, the CDR3 reads TGTGCCAGTAGTATCTCCCCAAGTCAGGTATACGAGCAGTACTTC. The chain joins TRBV19 to TRBJ2-7; unclear D gene. Trimming removed 3 bases from V and 4 bases from J, with 16 bases in between. The germline CDR1 and CDR2 sequences are LNHDA and SQIVND (reference sequence). The CDR3 length is 15 residues. The full variable domain, in which reference TRBV19 and TRBJ2-7 provide the parts outside the CDR3, is DGGITQSPKYLFRKEGQNVTLSCEQNLNHDAMYWYRQDPGQGLRLIYYSQIVNDFQKGDIAEGYSVSREKKESFPLTVTSAQKNPTAFYLCASSISPSQVYEQYFGPGTRLTVT.

V is TRBV5-1 and J is TRBJ1-4; maybe TRBD1 (5 bases). CDR1 SGHRS and CDR2 YFSETQ come from the germline V gene. There are 14 residues in the CDR3. Trimming cost V 5 bases and J 5 bases, with 13 bases left between them. CDR3 amino acids: CASRTGTVNEKLFF. The CDR3 region has the DNA TGCGCCAGCAGAACCGGGACGGTGAATGAAAAACTGTTTTTT.

The chain joins TRBV11-3 to TRBJ2-5; 8 nucleotides agree with TRBD1. V lost 1 base to trimming and J lost 5 bases; unmatched junction nucleotides: 12. Germline assignment: CDR1 SGHNT and CDR2 YENEEA. The CDR3 runs to 17 residues. The DNA of the CDR3 is TGTGCCAGCAGCTTAGGAGGTCGTCAGGGGGCCGGCGAGACCCAGTACTTC. Amino acids: CASSLGGRQGAGETQYF.

The chain couples TRBV5-8 to TRBJ2-5, with D perhaps TRBD1 or TRBD2 (5 bases each). The germline V gene has CDR1 SGHTS and CDR2 YDEGEE. V was clipped by 3 bases and J by 5 bases, with 20 bases between them. The CDR3 spans 16 residues. This chain's CDR3 is CASSYLGLNTGETQYF. In DNA form, the CDR3 reads TGTGCCAGCAGCTACCTCGGACTCAACACAGGCGAGACCCAGTACTTC.

The gene calls are TRBV11-2 and TRBJ1-1, with a weak D call TRBD1 (6 bases). The germline gives CDR1 SGHAT, CDR2 FQNNGV. This CDR3 is 14 amino acids long. The V end lost 2 bases, the J end lost 0 bases, and 7 bases lay between the germline ends. CDR3: CASSLRGLNTEAFF. The CDR3 DNA sequence: TGTGCCAGCAGCTTAAGGGGGTTGAACACTGAAGCTTTCTTT.

The chain links TRBV6-1 to TRBJ2-7; a possible D gene is TRBD1 (6 bases). Trimming removed 6 bases from V and 6 bases from J, with 15 bases in between. Germline V lookup: CDR1 MNHNS, CDR2 SASEGT. CDR3 size: 13 residues. The CDR3, as DNA: TGTGCCAGCAGGATACAGGGTTCGGGCGAGCAGTACTTC. Protein: CASRIQGSGEQYF.

The V and J genes are TRBV5-1 and TRBJ2-2; tentative D call: TRBD1 (6 bases). The CDR3 spans 15 residues. Germline values: CDR1 SGHRS, CDR2 YFSETQ. V lost 4 bases and J 6 bases, leaving 16 bases between the germline ends. The CDR3 nucleotides read TGCGCCAGCAGCCAGATGTACAGGGTTGCCGGGGAGCTGTTTTTT. Its translation: CASSQMYRVAGELFF.

A remark on this clone: Distinct nucleotide sequences in the sample also encode this CDR3. V gene TRBV4-2 combines with J gene TRBJ2-1; 9 bases line up with TRBD1. Per germline, CDR1 LGHNA and CDR2 YNFKEQ. The J segment lost 7 bases and the V segment lost 3 bases, leaving 10 bases of the junction unmatched. The CDR3 totals 16 residues. CDR3 DNA: TGTGCCAGCAGCCAGGGACAGGGAACCACCAGTAATGAGCAGTTCTTC. Its translation is CASSQGQGTTSNEQFF.